This T cell receptor beta chain appears in the sequencing data of a study of blood T cell repertoires in COVID-19 (dated by TCRdb to the early 2020s). At the level of the whole study: Samples from collaborators originated in the United States, Italy and Spain and spanned both the acute and convalescent phases of COVID-19. The prospective study material was composed of cDNA or gDNA derived from T cells, B-cell-depleted T cells, or PBMCs. The dataset comprised deeply sampled blood TCRbeta repertoires from subjects exposed to, actively infected with, or recovered from COVID-19. A freely available public database, intended as a resource for researchers studying the immune response to SARS-CoV-2, is where the repertoires were released. Samples came from the ongoing ImmuneRACE study (first 160 participants) plus 1,254 subjects from 6 global collaborators. Sample metadata almost always included a de-identified subject ID, COVID-19 status, age in years and sex. Where available, HLA class I and class II types were taken from metadata supplied by the sample provider and were not determined by assay-based typing. What the research found in general, with its limitations: Clinical and demographic metadata were provided uncurated, with the amount varying by source and participant.

TCRbeta CDR3 regions were amplified from genomic DNA using the immunoSEQ Assay, a bias-controlled multiplex PCR. The authors processed their data as follows. Within the assay, amplification of reference gene primers was used to estimate how many nucleated cells each sample contained. To quantify the absolute abundance of each unique TCRbeta CDR3 rearrangement, sequence reads were collapsed and filtered. For each sample, productive Simpson clonality was calculated as the square root of Simpson's diversity index over productive rearrangements. TCRdb took this table from immuneACCESS and kept in-frame rearrangements with V and J called. Such tables lack part of the clones; where checked against another copy, unresolved V genes explain under half of the gap, and the rest is unexplained. V and J calls and clone size are those listed in that table; D and trimming were worked out from the DNA. This sample gives 300,000 to 400,000 clones in total; approximately 86% of them show up just once. The ten biggest clones cover 7% to 7.5% of the sample.

Details on this clone: Its antigen specificity is not known. No per-base quality is available; no much larger clone lies one base away.

At one collaborating source in Seattle, patients were enrolled during active infection and were followed longitudinally through the course of disease. Whole blood was collected in K2EDTA tubes by collaborating institutions according to the institutions' own protocols. Collaborator samples were shipped for TCRbeta analysis as frozen whole blood, isolated PBMCs, or DNA extracted from either sample type. The sample consisted of peripheral blood. The origin of this receptor is a woman in her sixties with COVID-19, enrolled during active disease.

In nucleotides, the sequence is TGTGCCAGCAGCCAAGAAAAGCGGGGGGCACAGGACACAGATACGCAGTATTTT. Its protein reads: CASSQEKRGAQDTDTQYF. This chain joins TRBV4-2 to TRBJ2-3; TRBD2 matches 9 bases in the middle. Measured from the cysteine to the phenylalanine, the CDR3 is 18 residues long. Only the CDR3 DNA stays, 54 bases, in frame from base 1. Trimming accounts for 0 bases at V and 2 bases at J, while the number of junction bases matched to no gene is 9. CDR1 and CDR2 are drawn from the germline V gene: LGHNA, YNFKEQ.